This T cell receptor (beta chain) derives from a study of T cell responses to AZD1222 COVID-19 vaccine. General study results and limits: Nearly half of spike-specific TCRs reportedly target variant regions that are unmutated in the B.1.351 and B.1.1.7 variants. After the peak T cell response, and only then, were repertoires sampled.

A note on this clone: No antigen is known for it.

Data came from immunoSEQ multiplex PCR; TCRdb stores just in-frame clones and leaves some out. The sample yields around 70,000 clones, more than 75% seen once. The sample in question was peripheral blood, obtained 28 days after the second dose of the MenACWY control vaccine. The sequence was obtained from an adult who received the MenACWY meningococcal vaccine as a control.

The CDR3 DNA sequence: TGTGCCAGCAGCCTGAGGGCGGGGGGCGGTGGCACAGATACGCAGTATTTT. Its protein product is CASSLRAGGGGTDTQYF. The chain joins TRBV13 to TRBJ2-3, with 8 nucleotides matching TRBD2. CDR3 length: 17 amino acids. Losses at the gene ends were 5 bases for V and 1 base for J; bases not matched to a gene: 11. Germline lookup yields CDR1 PRHDT and CDR2 FYEKMQ (reference sequence).